What follows are 31 T cell receptor beta chains derived from one specimen sequenced in a study of tissue T cells after allogeneic stem cell transplantation. The protocol was immunoSEQ multiplex PCR, while the TCRdb copy is restricted to in-frame clones and leaves out a portion. The sample includes 7,000 to 10,000 clones, more than 40% of them seen just once. Time point of the sample: mouse harvest day 7 after allogeneic transplant. The graft held 10^6 splenic CD5+ T cells and 10^7 T-cell-depleted bone marrow cells. The sample taken for sequencing was gut tissue. Every receptor here comes from a female BALB/c mouse given C57BL/6 T cells with graft-versus-host disease after an allogeneic hematopoietic cell transplant.

About this clone itself: Mouse gene names apply. The missing CDR3 end, 1 residue past where the read stops, is filled in from the germline J gene. V is TRBV26 and J is TRBJ2-5; TRBD1 matches 10 bases. Germline V gene lookup returns CDR1 KGHPV and CDR2 FQNQEV (reference sequence). The trim removed 5 bases at V and 5 bases at J, leaving 7 bases unmatched. The CDR3 totals 15 residues. CDR3: CASSSGQGKGDTQYF. Partial CDR3 DNA: TGTGCCAGCAGTTCGGGACAGGGGAAGGGAGACACCCAGTAC. The variable domain in full, with the rest retrieved from reference TRBV26 and TRBJ2-5, is NSKVIQTPRYLVKGQGQKAKMRCIPEKGHPVVFWYQQNKNNEFKFLINFQNQEVLQQIDMTEKRFSAECPSNSPCSLEIQSSEAGDSALYLCASSSGQGKGDTQYFGPGTRLLVL.

Of note for this clone: Mouse gene names apply. The read terminates 1 residue before the CDR3 end, so the remaining end is supplied by the germline J gene. The chain carries TRBV3 and TRBJ2-4, with 14 nucleotides matching TRBD2. V trimming: 5 bases; J trimming: 8 bases; junction bases outside the gene matches: 3. Looked up from germline, CDR1 is SNHLY and CDR2 is FYNGKV (reference sequence). There are 14 residues in the CDR3. The covered CDR3 bases are TGTGCCAGCAGCCGGGACTGGGGGGGCGGCACCTTGTAC. Its protein is CASSRDWGGGTLY. Given in full, the CDR3 is CASSRDWGGGTLYF.

Concerning this clone itself: These gene names are mouse names. The read halts 1 residue ahead of the CDR3 end, with the missing end drawn from the germline J gene. The chain couples TRBV15 to TRBJ2-2, with 8 bases matching TRBD1. The CDR3 runs 13 residues. V lost 5 bases, J lost 5 bases, and 1 base stayed unmatched. Germline CDR1 reads SGHND; CDR2 reads FRSKSL. The sequenced CDR3 bases are TGTGCCAGCAGTGGACAGGGTACCGGGCAGCTCTAC. Protein sequence: CASSGQGTGQLY. The whole CDR3 region reads CASSGQGTGQLYF.

This clone was seen more than once but under ten times. Each gene name is a mouse one. With the read ending 1 residue before the CDR3 end, the germline J gene is used to fill in that end. The V call is TRBV13-1, the J call TRBJ1-2; D not certain. The CDR3 length is 13 residues. Trimming pared 0 bases from V and 4 bases from J, leaving 7 bases between. The V gene's germline CDR1 is NSHNY and CDR2 SYGAGN. The CDR3 reads CASSDARGSDYTF. CDR3 DNA (partial): TGTGCCAGCAGTGATGCACGGGGCTCCGACTACACC.

This clone counts as medium-sized. These gene names are mouse names. CDR3 protein: CASSLTPNSDYTF. Partial CDR3 DNA: TGTGCCAGCAGTTTGACACCAAACTCCGACTACACC. The chain combines TRBV3 with TRBJ1-2, with unresolved D. The read ends 1 residue shy of where the CDR3 ends; the end is completed using the germline J gene. Germline CDR1 and CDR2: SNHLY and FYNGKV (reference sequence). This CDR3 contains 13 residues. Trimming removed 6 bases from V and 0 bases from J, with 8 bases in between.

As to this clone: Gene names follow the mouse nomenclature. The read halts 1 residue ahead of the CDR3 end, with the missing end drawn from the germline J gene. This chain links TRBV14 with TRBJ2-5; 13 nucleotides match TRBD2. The CDR3 extends over 17 amino acids. The V gene's germline CDR1 is SGHDT and CDR2 FRDEAV. Trimming removed 4 bases from V and 0 bases from J; junction bases left unmatched: 5. The CDR3 DNA, read in part, is TGTGCCAGCAGTATCGGGACTGGGGGGGGGAACCAAGACACCCAGTAC. Translation: CASSIGTGGGNQDTQY. The full-length CDR3 reads as CASSIGTGGGNQDTQYF.

Note on this clone: Genes and germline come from the mouse. Read coverage stops 1 residue before the CDR3 terminus; the germline J gene supplies the remainder. V and J are TRBV3 and TRBJ1-2; D might be TRBD1 (6 bases). CDR3 length equals 13 residues. The germline V gene has CDR1 SNHLY and CDR2 FYNGKV (reference sequence). V dropped 0 bases and J dropped 4 bases, with 6 bases sitting between them. The CDR3 protein is CASSLAGGSDYTF. The covered CDR3 bases are TGTGCCAGCAGCTTAGCAGGGGGCTCCGACTACACC.

With regard to this clone: Mouse gene names and germline throughout. The read gets to within 1 residue of the CDR3 end, and the germline J gene fills in the rest. The gene calls are TRBV26 and TRBJ1-6; no firm D call. TRBJ1-6 falls under the ORF class, with uncertain function. CDR3 size: 13 residues. Between the trimmed V and J ends, which lost 8 bases and 0 bases, there was a span of 5 bases. CDR1 KGHPV and CDR2 FQNQEV come from the germline V gene (reference sequence). CDR3 DNA, as far as it was read: TGTGCCAGCGCTAGTTCCTATAATTCGCCCCTCTAC. Its protein product is CASASSYNSPLY. The full-length CDR3 reads as CASASSYNSPLYF.

On this clone: Germline and genes here are mouse. The CDR3 is cut off 1 residue early in the read; its end comes from the germline J gene. The chain employs TRBV12-2 and TRBJ2-5, with 9 nucleotides matching TRBD1. The CDR3 loop spans 13 amino acids. The germline CDR1 and CDR2 sequences are SGHLS and HYDKME. Trimming removed 3 bases from V and 6 bases from J; junction bases left unmatched: 3. CDR3 DNA, as far as it was read: TGTGCCAGCTCTTCCGGGACAGGGGACACCCAGTAC. Its translation: CASSSGTGDTQY. The CDR3 reads in full as CASSSGTGDTQYF. Complete variable domain (other parts from reference TRBV12-2 and TRBJ2-5): NSGVVQSPRYIIKGKGERSILKCIPISGHLSVAWYQQTQGQELKFFIQHYDKMERDKGNLPSRFSVQQFDDYHSEMNMSALELEDSAVYFCASSSGTGDTQYFGPGTRLLVL.

This clone came up a few times. Gene names refer to mouse genes. The read gets to within 1 residue of the CDR3 end, and the germline J gene fills in the rest. The rearrangement uses TRBV3 and TRBJ2-1; 9 bases map to TRBD1. The CDR3 runs 14 residues. The V segment lost 1 base and the J segment 8 bases; nucleotides outside the gene matches: 3. Germline assignment: CDR1 SNHLY and CDR2 FYNGKV (reference sequence). The covered CDR3 bases are TGTGCCAGCAGCTTAGACGGACAGGGGACTGAGCAGTTC. Amino acids: CASSLDGQGTEQF. The whole CDR3 protein reads CASSLDGQGTEQFF.

For this clone: Mouse names are used for the genes. The CDR3 end falls 1 residue outside the read, so it is completed with the germline J gene. The rearrangement uses TRBV29 and TRBJ1-1; no definite D call. V was cut by 3 bases and J by 0 bases, with 2 bases left in between. The V gene's germline CDR1 is MSHET and CDR2 SYDVDS. The CDR3 has 12 amino acids. The sequenced part of the CDR3 DNA is TGTGCTAGCAGTTTTACAAACACAGAAGTCTTC. Protein: CASSFTNTEVF. The CDR3 in its entirety is CASSFTNTEVFF.

Comments on this clone: The genes and germline here are from mouse. The sequence runs out 1 residue before the end of the CDR3; the remainder is reconstructed from the germline J gene. The rearrangement joins TRBV26 to TRBJ1-3; a possible D gene is TRBD1 (5 bases). CDR3 length: 13 amino acids. V lost 2 bases and J 3 bases, leaving 5 bases between the germline ends. Germline-derived CDR1 and CDR2 are KGHPV and FQNQEV (reference sequence). CDR3 amino acids: CASSLRGGNTLYF. CDR3 DNA (partial): TGTGCCAGCAGTCTGAGGGGTGGAAATACGCTCTAT. Combining the CDR3 with reference TRBV26 and TRBJ1-3 gives the whole variable domain NSKVIQTPRYLVKGQGQKAKMRCIPEKGHPVVFWYQQNKNNEFKFLINFQNQEVLQQIDMTEKRFSAECPSNSPCSLEIQSSEAGDSALYLCASSLRGGNTLYFGEGSRLIVV.

This clone is judged medium-sized. Gene and germline names: mouse. The CDR3 sequence is CASSVKYNYAEQFF. Incomplete CDR3 DNA: TGTGCCAGCAGTGTCAAATATAACTATGCTGAGCAGTTC. This chain uses TRBV13-1 with TRBJ2-1, with unresolved D. The read stops 1 residue short of the end of the CDR3; the missing end is completed from the germline J gene. The CDR3 is 14 residues long. Germline lookup yields CDR1 NSHNY and CDR2 SYGAGN. The V end was cut by 3 bases, the J end by 0 bases, with 7 bases between.

Worth noting for this clone: Any gene name here is a mouse gene name. The DNA ends 1 residue before the CDR3 does, and the rest of the CDR3 is filled in from the germline J gene. This chain joins TRBV26 and TRBJ1-1; D is unresolved. The CDR3 extends over 12 amino acids. The germline gives CDR1 KGHPV, CDR2 FQNQEV (reference sequence). The V end lost 4 bases, the J end lost 1 base, and 4 bases lay between the germline ends. CDR3 sequence: CASSRLNTEVFF. The DNA read from the CDR3 is TGTGCCAGCAGTCGGCTAAACACAGAAGTCTTC.

With respect to this clone: Genes and germline come from the mouse. The read ends 1 residue before the CDR3 terminus; that terminus is restored from the germline J gene. V is TRBV26 and J is TRBJ2-5; D is unresolved. In germline, CDR1 is KGHPV, CDR2 FQNQEV (reference sequence). V gave up 3 bases and J gave up 0 bases, with 7 bases separating them. The CDR3 length is 14 residues. Incomplete CDR3 DNA: TGTGCCAGCAGTCTCCAACTTAACCAAGACACCCAGTAC. Its translation is CASSLQLNQDTQY. The CDR3 in its entirety is CASSLQLNQDTQYF.

Concerning this clone: Genes here carry mouse names. The sequence runs out 1 residue before the end of the CDR3; the remainder is reconstructed from the germline J gene. V is TRBV3 and J is TRBJ1-4; possible D gene TRBD1, 6 bases. The CDR3 consists of 13 residues. V was cut by 4 bases and J by 5 bases, with 8 bases left in between. The germline V gene has CDR1 SNHLY and CDR2 FYNGKV (reference sequence). The CDR3 here is CASSSQGNERLFF. The sequenced part of the CDR3 DNA is TGTGCCAGCAGCTCACAGGGAAACGAAAGATTATTT.

A remark on this clone: Gene names and germline match the mouse. The observed sequence ends 1 residue before the CDR3 terminus, with the missing tail filled in from the germline J gene. V and J are TRBV24 and TRBJ1-5; D not certain. Germline V gives CDR1 KGHTA, CDR2 FRNEEI. This CDR3 has 14 amino acids. Trimming cost V 4 bases and J 0 bases, with 7 bases left between them. CDR3: CASSPPNNNQAPLF. The part of the CDR3 DNA that was read is TGTGCCAGCAGTCCTCCAAATAACAACCAGGCTCCGCTT.

Worth noting for this clone: The gene names here belong to mouse. With the read ending 1 residue before the CDR3 end, the germline J gene is used to fill in that end. The chain carries TRBV13-1 and TRBJ2-7, with D unclear. This CDR3 region has 14 residues. The ends were cut back, 1 base at V and 0 bases at J, with 8 bases in the middle. CDR1 and CDR2 (germline): NSHNY, SYGAGN. CDR3: CASSDPGHSYEQYF. The sequenced CDR3 bases are TGTGCCAGCAGTGATCCTGGTCACTCCTATGAACAGTAC.

This clone has just a few counts. Mouse names are used for the genes. The read halts 1 residue ahead of the CDR3 end, with the missing end drawn from the germline J gene. The rearrangement links TRBV26 to TRBJ2-1, with D possibly being TRBD2 (5 bases). The CDR3 is made up of 14 amino acids. CDR1 and CDR2 from the germline V gene are KGHPV and FQNQEV (reference sequence). V lost 0 bases and J 3 bases, leaving 6 bases between the germline ends. The CDR3 DNA, read in part, is TGTGCCAGCAGTCTGTCTTGGGGCTATGCTGAGCAGTTC. Encoded protein: CASSLSWGYAEQF. The entire CDR3 protein reads CASSLSWGYAEQFF.

This clone has a handful of counts. All gene names here are mouse names. From the germline J gene comes the end of the CDR3, since the read stops 1 residue before it. The chain combines TRBV16 with TRBJ2-7; 12 nucleotides align to TRBD2. Per the germline V gene, CDR1 is SGHSA and CDR2 is FRNQAP. J gave up 7 bases and V 5 bases, and 6 bases lay outside the gene matches. The CDR3 sequence is 14 residues long. The part of the CDR3 DNA that was read is TGTGCAAGCAGCCGACTGGGGGGGCGCAGGGAACAGTAC. This sequence encodes CASSRLGGRREQY. The complete CDR3 sequence is CASSRLGGRREQYF.

A few counts support this clone. Germline and genes here are mouse. The read ends 1 residue before the CDR3 terminus; that terminus is restored from the germline J gene. V and J are TRBV26 and TRBJ2-3; D ambiguous. V lost 2 bases, J lost 0 bases, and 6 bases lay in between. The CDR3 runs 14 residues. Germline V gene sequence: CDR1 KGHPV, CDR2 FQNQEV (reference sequence). The CDR3 region is CASSLPSSAETLYF. The part of the CDR3 DNA that was read is TGTGCCAGCAGTCTGCCATCTAGTGCAGAAACGCTGTAT.

Remarks on this clone: Gene names refer to mouse genes. The read gets to within 1 residue of the CDR3 end, and the germline J gene fills in the rest. The rearrangement uses TRBV26 and TRBJ1-1; D is unclear. The CDR3 extends over 13 amino acids. The germline V gene encodes CDR1 KGHPV and CDR2 FQNQEV (reference sequence). V lost 0 bases and J lost 3, with 5 bases in between. CDR3 bases read: TGTGCCAGCAGTCTGTCGGGGTACACAGAAGTCTTC. Protein: CASSLSGYTEVF. The entire CDR3 reads CASSLSGYTEVFF. Together with reference TRBV26 and TRBJ1-1, the CDR3 gives the full variable domain: NSKVIQTPRYLVKGQGQKAKMRCIPEKGHPVVFWYQQNKNNEFKFLINFQNQEVLQQIDMTEKRFSAECPSNSPCSLEIQSSEAGDSALYLCASSLSGYTEVFFGKGTRLTVV.

Regarding this clone: The gene names given are mouse names. The read ends 1 residue before the CDR3 terminus; that terminus is restored from the germline J gene. The chain links TRBV15 to TRBJ2-3; D possibly uses TRBD1 or TRBD2 (7 bases each). The CDR3 length is 14 residues. Germline CDR1 and CDR2: SGHND and FRSKSL. Trimming pared 4 bases from V and 1 base from J, leaving 9 bases between. This CDR3 reads CASSSGGGAETLYF. CDR3 DNA, as far as it was read: TGTGCCAGCAGTTCAGGGGGGGGTGCAGAAACGCTGTAT.

Comment on this clone: Germline and genes here are mouse. The read falls 1 residue short of the CDR3 end, and the missing part is taken from the germline J gene. The rearrangement uses TRBV13-2 and TRBJ1-2; D not certain. CDR1 is NNHNN and CDR2 is SYGAGS in the germline V gene (reference sequence). Trimming took off 3 bases at V and 0 bases at J, with 3 bases between the two ends. The CDR3 consists of 12 residues. This chain's CDR3 is CASGVTNSDYTF. The sequenced CDR3 bases are TGTGCCAGCGGTGTTACAAACTCCGACTACACC.

Comment on this clone: Gene names and germline refer to mouse. Read sequence stops 1 residue before the CDR3 end, and the germline J gene provides the missing end. This specimen includes other DNA sequences encoding the same CDR3. The chain uses TRBV12-2 and TRBJ2-7, with 11 nucleotides matching TRBD2. CDR1 and CDR2 (germline): SGHLS, HYDKME. Trimming took 4 bases from V and 3 from J; bases not matched to a gene: 4. The CDR3 is 14 amino acids. The part of the CDR3 DNA that was read is TGTGCCAGCTCGCCCGGGACTGGGGGCTATGAACAGTAC. Translating it yields CASSPGTGGYEQY. The whole CDR3 region reads CASSPGTGGYEQYF.

As concerns this clone: Mouse gene names and germline throughout. The sequence runs out 1 residue before the end of the CDR3; the remainder is reconstructed from the germline J gene. The V gene is TRBV26, the J gene TRBJ2-4; 8 nucleotides align to TRBD1. In germline, CDR1 is KGHPV, CDR2 FQNQEV (reference sequence). The J segment lost 0 bases and the V segment lost 4 bases, leaving 3 bases of the junction unmatched. The CDR3 runs to 15 residues. The DNA read from the CDR3 is TGTGCCAGCAGTCCAGGGGGCGGGAGTCAAAACACCTTGTAC. As protein: CASSPGGGSQNTLY. The complete CDR3 protein is CASSPGGGSQNTLYF.

By share, this clone ranks as medium-sized. Any gene name here is a mouse gene name. Read sequence stops 1 residue before the CDR3 end, and the germline J gene provides the missing end. V and J are TRBV19 and TRBJ2-7; 9 bases map to TRBD1. CDR1 is FNHDT and CDR2 is SITEND in the germline V gene (reference sequence). V trimming: 1 base; J trimming: 4 bases; junction bases outside the gene matches: 3. The CDR3 loop spans 14 amino acids. The part of the CDR3 DNA that was read is TGTGCCAGCAGTATAAACAGGGGGCCTTATGAACAGTAC. As protein: CASSINRGPYEQY. The whole CDR3 sequence reads CASSINRGPYEQYF.

Points on this clone: Gene and germline names: mouse. The read is 1 residue too short to cover the CDR3 end, so that end is filled in from the germline J gene. The rearrangement joins TRBV26 to TRBJ1-4; D is possibly TRBD1 (5 bases). The ends were cut back, 6 bases at V and 0 bases at J, with 8 bases in the middle. The CDR3 runs to 14 residues. CDR1 KGHPV and CDR2 FQNQEV come from the germline V gene (reference sequence). The CDR3 spells CASSRDLSNERLFF. CDR3 bases read: TGTGCCAGCAGCCGGGACCTTTCCAACGAAAGATTATTT. Together with reference TRBV26 and TRBJ1-4, the CDR3 gives the full variable domain: NSKVIQTPRYLVKGQGQKAKMRCIPEKGHPVVFWYQQNKNNEFKFLINFQNQEVLQQIDMTEKRFSAECPSNSPCSLEIQSSEAGDSALYLCASSRDLSNERLFFGHGTKLSVL.

Turning to this clone: Mouse germline and gene names are used. The read is 1 residue too short to cover the CDR3 end, so that end is filled in from the germline J gene. This same CDR3 is encoded by further DNA sequences in the sample. V and J are TRBV23 and TRBJ1-2; the table's D call of TRBD1 was not tested on the DNA. Per the germline V gene, CDR1 is KGHTA and CDR2 is FQNQQP. The CDR3 sequence is 13 residues long. This chain's CDR3 is CSSSPQTNSDYTF. The sequenced CDR3 bases are TGCTCCAGCAGTCCACAGACAAACTCCGACTACACC.

This clone has only a few counts. Genes and germline are mouse. The sequenced CDR3 bases are TGTGCCAGCAGCTTAGCGAAGGGATATGAACAGTAC. Amino acid sequence: CASSLAKGYEQY. The entire CDR3 is CASSLAKGYEQYF. V gene TRBV3 combines with J gene TRBJ2-7, with unresolved D. The CDR3 end is not reached by the read, which stops 1 residue before it; the germline J gene fills it in. The CDR3 has 13 amino acids. The germline V gene has CDR1 SNHLY and CDR2 FYNGKV (reference sequence). V was shortened by 0 bases and J by 4 bases, with 7 bases between the two germline ends.

As concerns this clone: Gene names are the mouse ones. Read sequence stops 1 residue before the CDR3 end, and the germline J gene provides the missing end. J is TRBJ2-1 and V is TRBV31; 8 nucleotides line up with TRBD2. Germline assignment: CDR1 GKSSPN and CDR2 SITVG. V was pared by 0 bases and J by 3 bases, with 4 bases of the junction left unmatched. CDR3 length: 15 residues. The CDR3 sequence is CAWSLSGGPYAEQFF. Partial CDR3 DNA: TGTGCCTGGAGTCTCTCTGGGGGGCCCTATGCTGAGCAGTTC.